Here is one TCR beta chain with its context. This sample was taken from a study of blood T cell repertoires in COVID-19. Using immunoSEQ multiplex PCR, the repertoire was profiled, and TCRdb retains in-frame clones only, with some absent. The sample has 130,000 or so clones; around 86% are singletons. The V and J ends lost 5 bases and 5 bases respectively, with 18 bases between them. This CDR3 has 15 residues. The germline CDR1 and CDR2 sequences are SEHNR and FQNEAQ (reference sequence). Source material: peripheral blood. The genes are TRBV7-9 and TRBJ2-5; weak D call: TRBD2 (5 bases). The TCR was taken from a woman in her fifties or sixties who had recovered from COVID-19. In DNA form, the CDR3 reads TGTGCCAGCAGCGCCAACCTAAGGGAGTTGGAGACCCAGTACTTC. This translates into CASSANLRELETQYF.